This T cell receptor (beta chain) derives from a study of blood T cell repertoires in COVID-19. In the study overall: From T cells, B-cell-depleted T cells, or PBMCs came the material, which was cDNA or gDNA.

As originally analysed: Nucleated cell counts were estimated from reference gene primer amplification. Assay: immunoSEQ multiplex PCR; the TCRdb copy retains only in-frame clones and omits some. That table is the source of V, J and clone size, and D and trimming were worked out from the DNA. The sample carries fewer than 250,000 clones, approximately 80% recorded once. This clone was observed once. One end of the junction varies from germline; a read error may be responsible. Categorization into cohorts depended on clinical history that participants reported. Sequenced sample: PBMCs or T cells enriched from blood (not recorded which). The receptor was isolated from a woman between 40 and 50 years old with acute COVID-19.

Here the CDR3 reads CASSPSAGLATNEQFF. The CDR3 DNA reads TGTGCTAGCAGCCCCTCCGCAGGACTAGCGACCAATGAGCAGTTCTTC. The genes are TRBV7-7 and TRBJ2-1, with 9 bases lining up with TRBD2. Germline CDR1 reads SSHAT; CDR2 reads FNYEAQ (reference sequence). The CDR3 runs to 16 residues.